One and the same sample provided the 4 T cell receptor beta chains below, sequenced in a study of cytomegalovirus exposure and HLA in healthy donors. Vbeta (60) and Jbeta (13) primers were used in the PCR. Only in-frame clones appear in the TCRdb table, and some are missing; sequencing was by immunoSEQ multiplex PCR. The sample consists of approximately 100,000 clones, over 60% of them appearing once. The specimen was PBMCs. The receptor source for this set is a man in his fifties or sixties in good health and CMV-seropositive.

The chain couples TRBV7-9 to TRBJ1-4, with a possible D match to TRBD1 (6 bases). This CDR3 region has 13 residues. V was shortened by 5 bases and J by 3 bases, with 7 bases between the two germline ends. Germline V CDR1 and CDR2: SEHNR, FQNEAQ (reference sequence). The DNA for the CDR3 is TGTGCCAGCAGCGGACAGCCTAATGAAAAACTGTTTTTT. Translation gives CASSGQPNEKLFF.

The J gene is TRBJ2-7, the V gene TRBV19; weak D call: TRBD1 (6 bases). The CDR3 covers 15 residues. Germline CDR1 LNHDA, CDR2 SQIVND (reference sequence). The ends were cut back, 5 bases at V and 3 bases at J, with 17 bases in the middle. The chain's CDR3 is CASSVAVGRGYEQYF. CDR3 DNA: TGTGCCAGTAGTGTCGCCGTAGGCAGGGGCTACGAGCAGTACTTC.

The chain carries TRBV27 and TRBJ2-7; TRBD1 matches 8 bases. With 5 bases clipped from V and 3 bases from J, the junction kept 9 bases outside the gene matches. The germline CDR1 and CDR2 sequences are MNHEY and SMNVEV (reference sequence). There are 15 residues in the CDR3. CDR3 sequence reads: CASSRYRTGFYEQYF. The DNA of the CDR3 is TGTGCCAGCAGTCGATACAGGACAGGGTTCTACGAGCAGTACTTC.

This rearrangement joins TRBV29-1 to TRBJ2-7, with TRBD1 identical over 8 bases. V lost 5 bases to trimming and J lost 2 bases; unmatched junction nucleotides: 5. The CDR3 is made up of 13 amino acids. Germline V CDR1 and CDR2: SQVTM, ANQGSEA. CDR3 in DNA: TGCAGCGTTACCGGACAGGGTCCCTACGAGCAGTACTTC. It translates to CSVTGQGPYEQYF.